The T cell receptor (beta chain) described here comes from a study of human T cells and chemical hapten exposure. Study-wide background: Sensitization employed 2% DPC on about 2 cm by about 2 cm of upper inner arm skin. The study patch tested 0.01% DPC on the upper back and read results at 6 days.

The time point: pre-sensitization, week 0. As for treatment: therapeutic diphenylcyclopropenone sensitization with weekly scalp DPC. Single cDNA molecules in the library carried unique molecular identifiers attached during preparation. As handled by the study authors: Sequenced samples showed a median of around 96,000 TCRs each, with counts running from approximately 20,000 to 700,000. TCRdb re-called the RACE reads through MiXCR, storing one row per CDR3 protein. TCRdb's processing, not the study's, gives the V and J calls here. The data show some 300,000 distinct CDR3 sequences, around 5% seen once. This clonotype was seen at least ten times. Trimming cost V 6 bases and J 2 bases, with 11 bases left between them. The germline V gene has CDR1 MGHRA and CDR2 YSYEKL. This CDR3 contains 15 residues.

V and J are TRBV4-1 and TRBJ1-6; D gene unclear. The material was whole blood, obtained in connection with sensitization to the hapten diphenylcyclopropenone (DPC). This clonotype was sampled from a woman between 18 and 29 years old with alopecia areata. Some clones in this sample may be carry-over from other donors' samples. The CDR3 sequence: CASSDGQTYNSPLHF. Written as DNA, the CDR3 is TGCGCCAGCAGTGACGGGCAAACCTATAATTCACCCCTCCACTTT.